These 30 T cell receptor beta chains originate from one sample sequenced in a study of siplizumab effects on memory and regulatory T cells. The method was immunoSEQ multiplex PCR; TCRdb's version includes in-frame clones alone and lacks a portion of them. The data contain roughly 2,900 clones, 45% to 50% of them seen just once; the ten biggest clones take up under 6.5%. Mixed lymphocyte reaction cells were cocultured at 37°C for around 6 days. These receptors have no known antigen. The sample consisted of CFSE-low (dividing) CD4+ T cells sorted from an allogeneic mixed lymphocyte reaction. These receptors were collected from a human donor in good health; the cells came from an allogeneic mixed lymphocyte reaction.

The rearrangement uses TRBV11-3 and TRBJ1-1; D may be TRBD1 (6 bases). The CDR3 sequence is 19 residues long. Germline CDR1 is SGHNT and CDR2 is YENEEA. Trimming took 3 bases from V and 1 from J, leaving 24 bases between them. The CDR3 bases are TGTGCCAGCAGCTTGCGGTTGGGCTTCTTGGGGGCGTCGAACACTGAAGCTTTCTTT. Translating it yields CASSLRLGFLGASNTEAFF. The variable domain in full, completed from reference TRBV11-3 and TRBJ1-1, reads EAGVVQSPRYKIIEKKQPVAFWCNPISGHNTLYWYLQNLGQGPELLIRYENEEAVDDSQLPKDRFSAERLKGVDSTLKIQPAELGDSAVYLCASSLRLGFLGASNTEAFFGQGTRLTVV.

The chain couples TRBV19 to TRBJ1-5; 7 bases are a match to TRBD1. The CDR3 length is 15 residues. J was trimmed by 4 bases and V by 4 bases; bases with no gene match: 7. CDR1 and CDR2 from the germline V gene are LNHDA and SQIVND (reference sequence). The CDR3 reads CASSRDPGGNQPQHF. CDR3 DNA sequence: TGTGCCAGTAGTAGGGACCCAGGGGGAAATCAGCCCCAGCATTTT.

The table lists this clone with a count of one. The gene calls are TRBV9 and TRBJ2-1; TRBD2 aligns across 8 bases. From germline, CDR1 is SGDLS and CDR2 YYNGEE. The CDR3 sequence is 14 residues long. Trimming removed 0 bases from V and 5 bases from J; junction bases left unmatched: 1. The DNA for the CDR3 is TGTGCCAGCAGCGTAGGACTAGCGAACAATGAGCAGTTCTTC. Protein: CASSVGLANNEQFF.

The chain carries TRBV7-8 and TRBJ1-6; 8 bases are a match to TRBD1. The germline V gene encodes CDR1 SGHVS and CDR2 FQNEAQ. The CDR3 is 15 amino acids. V was pared by 5 bases and J by 6 bases, with 6 bases of the junction left unmatched. CDR3 amino acids: CASSPRTGRNSPLHF. Written as DNA, the CDR3 is TGTGCCAGCAGCCCCCGGACAGGGCGTAATTCACCCCTCCACTTT.

The chain is built from TRBV5-6 and TRBJ2-1; TRBD1 aligns across 7 bases. CDR1 and CDR2 from the germline V gene are SGHDT and YYEEEE. This CDR3 contains 12 residues. Losses at the gene ends were 4 bases for V and 11 bases for J; bases not matched to a gene: 6. This CDR3 is CASSQWDRQQFF. The CDR3 nucleotides are TGTGCCAGCAGCCAGTGGGACAGACAGCAGTTCTTC.

The chain has TRBV6-5 and TRBJ2-5; TRBD2 is a possible D gene (5 bases). Germline V CDR1 and CDR2: MNHEY, SVGAGI. The CDR3 length is 14 residues. The germline V and J ends were trimmed by 6 bases and 4 bases, with 15 bases remaining between them. CDR3 nucleotides: TGTGCCAGCAGGCTACAAGAGGGTTTAGAGACCCAGTACTTC. Protein sequence: CASRLQEGLETQYF.

The CDR3: CAWRRHLQGQGVENIQYF. DNA of the CDR3: TGTGCCTGGAGACGCCACCTCCAGGGACAGGGGGTGGAAAACATTCAGTACTTC. This sequence joins TRBV30 and TRBJ2-4, with 11 bases lining up with TRBD1. Trimming at V came to 3 bases and at J to 5 bases, leaving 15 bases not matched to a gene. Looked up from germline, CDR1 is GTSNPN and CDR2 is SVGIG (reference sequence). There are 18 residues in the CDR3.

The V gene is TRBV5-1, the J gene TRBJ2-3; TRBD1 might be the D (5 bases). V dropped 2 bases and J dropped 1 base, with 8 bases sitting between them. The germline V gene has CDR1 SGHRS and CDR2 YFSETQ. CDR3 length: 14 amino acids. The CDR3 region is CASSFDSRTDTQYF. The CDR3, as DNA: TGCGCCAGCAGCTTCGACAGCCGCACAGATACGCAGTATTTT.

The chain combines TRBV30 with TRBJ1-3; a weak D match, TRBD1 (5 bases). The CDR3 covers 15 residues. From germline, CDR1 is GTSNPN and CDR2 SVGIG (reference sequence). V dropped 2 bases and J dropped 4 bases, with 15 bases sitting between them. The CDR3 sequence is CAWSFRGGAGNTIYF. CDR3 nucleotides: TGTGCCTGGAGTTTTCGAGGTGGGGCGGGAAACACCATATATTTT.

In this sample, this clone turned up a few times. The chain links TRBV9 to TRBJ2-7; 7 bases fit TRBD2. The J segment lost 2 bases and the V segment lost 3 bases, leaving 2 bases of the junction unmatched. Germline V gene data show CDR1 as SGDLS and CDR2 as YYNGEE. This CDR3 contains 13 residues. The CDR3 sequence: CASSGGGPYEQYF. The CDR3 DNA sequence: TGTGCCAGCAGCGGCGGGGGACCCTACGAGCAGTACTTC.

The chain employs TRBV27 and TRBJ1-1; no reliable D call. The CDR3 has 16 residues. In germline, CDR1 is MNHEY, CDR2 SMNVEV (reference sequence). V shed 1 base and J shed 3 bases, with 15 bases lying between them. The CDR3 region is CASSLFLGFRHTEAFF. For the CDR3, the DNA is TGTGCCAGCAGTTTATTTTTAGGGTTTCGGCACACTGAAGCTTTCTTT.

This clone was recorded a few times. The V call is TRBV5-8, the J call TRBJ2-7, with a weak D call TRBD1 (6 bases). The germline CDR1 and CDR2 sequences are SGHTS and YDEGEE. With 2 bases removed from V and 2 bases from J, the gap between germline ends came to 8 bases. The CDR3 has 13 residues. In DNA, the CDR3 is TGTGCCAGCAGCTTAAACAGGGCCTACGAGCAGTACTTC. Protein product: CASSLNRAYEQYF.

This clone counts as medium-sized. This sequence joins TRBV28 and TRBJ1-3, with D maybe TRBD1 (6 bases). CDR3 length: 15 amino acids. Trimming stripped 2 bases from V and 7 bases from J, with 15 bases between. The V gene's germline CDR1 is MDHEN and CDR2 SYDVKM. CDR3 sequence (DNA): TGTGCCAGCAGTTTAAGCGGCAGGGGTCGGAACACCATATATTTT. This codes for CASSLSGRGRNTIYF.

J is TRBJ1-2 and V is TRBV5-1; D uncertain. Germline V gene data show CDR1 as SGHRS and CDR2 as YFSETQ. The length of the CDR3 is 15 residues. V was shortened by 5 bases and J by 4 bases, with 18 bases between the two germline ends. The CDR3 protein is CASSPSTDGIYGYTF. For the CDR3, the DNA is TGCGCCAGCAGTCCGAGCACGGACGGGATCTATGGCTACACCTTC.

This clone has only one observation. The chain has TRBV6-6 and TRBJ2-5; tentatively, D is TRBD1 or TRBD2 (6 bases each). Deletions cut 1 base from V and 6 bases from J, with 12 bases between. The CDR3 covers 14 residues. The germline V gene encodes CDR1 MNHNY and CDR2 SVGAGI (reference sequence). CDR3 in DNA: TGTGCCAGCAGTTACTGGGGGGACATGCAGACCCAGTACTTC. This encodes CASSYWGDMQTQYF.

This clone has only a few counts. The chain joins TRBV4-2 to TRBJ1-1; D may be TRBD1 (6 bases). Germline values: CDR1 LGHNA, CDR2 YNFKEQ. The CDR3 is 15 amino acids. Trimming stripped 1 base from V and 4 bases from J, with 13 bases between. The CDR3 sequence is CASSQGSAGVTEAFF. The CDR3 DNA reads as TGTGCCAGCAGCCAAGGATCTGCAGGGGTCACTGAAGCTTTCTTT.

The chain couples TRBV5-1 to TRBJ2-3, with D possibly TRBD2 on 5 matching bases. The CDR3 has 13 residues. V was clipped by 2 bases and J by 4 bases, with 8 bases between them. Germline CDR1 SGHRS, CDR2 YFSETQ. CDR3: CASSFSDADTQYF. DNA for the CDR3: TGCGCCAGCAGCTTTAGCGACGCAGATACGCAGTATTTT.

V usage is TRBV7-2 and J usage is TRBJ2-5; D is uncertain. Germline V CDR1 and CDR2: SGHTA, FQGNSA. V shed 3 bases and J shed 5 bases, with 13 bases lying between them. The CDR3 consists of 14 residues. In nucleotides, the CDR3 is TGTGCCAGCAGCTTTCAAGCCTCTTCGGAGACCCAGTACTTC. Translation: CASSFQASSETQYF.

There are a few counts of this clone. This sequence joins TRBV6-1 and TRBJ2-2; TRBD2 matches at 7 bases. CDR3 length equals 16 residues. Unmatched junction bases numbered 7, after V lost 0 bases and J lost 6 bases. The germline V gene encodes CDR1 MNHNS and CDR2 SASEGT. CDR3 sequence reads: CASSEALRLAPGELFF. CDR3 DNA: TGTGCCAGCAGTGAAGCGCTTCGACTAGCTCCCGGGGAGCTGTTTTTT.

There are a few counts of this clone. CDR3 in amino acids: CASSPYGNGELFF. For the CDR3, the DNA is TGTGCCAGCTCACCATACGGGAACGGGGAGCTGTTTTTT. The chain uses TRBV18 and TRBJ2-2, with D perhaps matching TRBD2 (5 bases). The CDR3 is 13 amino acids. Trimming shortened V by 2 bases and J by 7 bases, and 8 bases separated the two germline ends. Germline V gene sequence: CDR1 KGHSH, CDR2 LQKENI.

V usage is TRBV19 and J usage is TRBJ1-4; 7 bases agree with TRBD1. Germline lookup yields CDR1 LNHDA and CDR2 SQIVND (reference sequence). There are 15 residues in the CDR3. With V trimmed by 7 bases and J by 5 bases, 10 bases remained unmatched. CDR3 sequence reads: CASNPTGTANEKLFF. CDR3 bases: TGTGCCAGTAACCCAACCGGGACAGCGAATGAAAAACTGTTTTTT.

The chain has TRBV5-6 and TRBJ2-5; 8 nucleotides line up with TRBD1. This CDR3 has 14 residues. The V and J ends lost 4 bases and 7 bases, in that order; junction bases with no gene match: 9. CDR1 SGHDT and CDR2 YYEEEE come from the germline V gene. The DNA of the CDR3 is TGTGCCAGCAGCCCCGGGACAGGCTATGTGACCCAGTACTTC. It codes for CASSPGTGYVTQYF.

This clone occurred a few times. This chain joins TRBV27 and TRBJ2-3; D is possibly TRBD1 or TRBD2 (5 bases each). This CDR3 region has 11 residues. Germline V gene data show CDR1 as MNHEY and CDR2 as SMNVEV (reference sequence). V lost 2 bases and J 8 bases, leaving 5 bases between the germline ends. CDR3 in amino acids: CASSLGGTQYF. DNA for the CDR3: TGTGCCAGCAGTTTAGGGGGTACGCAGTATTTT.

The sample holds a few counts of this clone. The V call is TRBV5-1, the J call TRBJ2-5; perhaps D is TRBD1 or TRBD2 (5 bases each). The ends were cut back, 3 bases at V and 5 bases at J, with 5 bases in the middle. This CDR3 comprises 11 residues. The germline V gene has CDR1 SGHRS and CDR2 YFSETQ. The CDR3 nucleotides are TGCGCCAGCAGCTGGGGGGAGACCCAGTACTTC. Amino acid sequence: CASSWGETQYF.

This clone has only a few counts. The V and J genes are TRBV30 and TRBJ1-4; D may be TRBD1 (6 bases). CDR1 GTSNPN and CDR2 SVGIG come from the germline V gene (reference sequence). The CDR3 is made up of 11 amino acids. Trimming took off 5 bases at V and 11 bases at J, with 12 bases between the two ends. CDR3 DNA: TGTGCCTGGGGACAGAAGGATAAACTGTTTTTT. As protein: CAWGQKDKLFF. Looking up the rest from reference TRBV30 and TRBJ1-4 gives the full variable domain: SQTIHQWPATLVQPVGSPLSLECTVEGTSNPNLYWYRQAAGRGLQLLFYSVGIGQISSEVPQNLSASRPQDRQFILSSKKLLLSDSGFYLCAWGQKDKLFFGSGTQLSVL.

This rearrangement joins TRBV5-6 to TRBJ1-2; no firm D call. CDR1 SGHDT and CDR2 YYEEEE come from the germline V gene. The V gene lost 0 bases and the J gene lost 7 bases, with 4 bases spanning the gap. The CDR3 is made up of 11 amino acids. This CDR3 is CASSLDGGYTF. DNA for the CDR3: TGTGCCAGCAGCTTGGATGGTGGCTACACCTTC.

The V gene is TRBV9, the J gene TRBJ1-2; no reliable D call. CDR3 size: 15 residues. The germline V gene has CDR1 SGDLS and CDR2 YYNGEE. Trimming removed 0 bases from V and 7 bases from J, with 16 bases in between. The CDR3 loop reads CASSVDIGSRGGYTF. The CDR3 nucleotides are TGTGCCAGCAGCGTAGATATCGGGTCCCGGGGTGGCTACACCTTC.

The CDR3 is CASSLGLLNEQFF. CDR3 DNA sequence: TGCGCCAGCAGCTTGGGACTTCTCAATGAGCAGTTCTTC. The chain has TRBV5-1 and TRBJ2-1; no reliable D call. V lost 0 bases to trimming and J lost 6 bases, with 7 bases between them. The CDR3 runs 13 residues. Germline-derived CDR1 and CDR2 are SGHRS and YFSETQ.

In this sample, this clone turned up a few times. The gene calls are TRBV7-9 and TRBJ2-5; 8 positions agree with TRBD2. The CDR3 has 15 residues. Germline CDR1 SEHNR, CDR2 FQNEAQ (reference sequence). V was clipped by 5 bases and J by 4 bases; unmatched bases: 9. The CDR3 nucleotides read TGTGCCAGCAGCAGACTGCGGGGGGCCGGAGAGACCCAGTACTTC. Protein sequence: CASSRLRGAGETQYF.

V and J are TRBV10-3 and TRBJ2-1; 8 bases match TRBD1. V lost 1 base and J lost 0; bases outside the gene matches: 8. CDR3 length: 18 residues. The germline V gene encodes CDR1 ENHRY and CDR2 SYGVKD. The CDR3 spells CAISEWNRGISSYNEQFF. In nucleotides, the CDR3 is TGTGCCATCAGTGAGTGGAACAGGGGGATTAGCTCCTACAATGAGCAGTTCTTC.